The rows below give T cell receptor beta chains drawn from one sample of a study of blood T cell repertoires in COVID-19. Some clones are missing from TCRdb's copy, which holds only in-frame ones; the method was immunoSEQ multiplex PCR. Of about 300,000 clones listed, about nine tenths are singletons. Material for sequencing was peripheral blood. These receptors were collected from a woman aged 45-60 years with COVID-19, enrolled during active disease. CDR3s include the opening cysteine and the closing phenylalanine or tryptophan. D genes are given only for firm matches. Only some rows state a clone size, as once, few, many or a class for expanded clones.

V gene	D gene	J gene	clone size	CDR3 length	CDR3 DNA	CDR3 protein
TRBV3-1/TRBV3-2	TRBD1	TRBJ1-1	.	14	TGTGCCAGCAGCCAATTCGACAGGGCCACTGAAGCTTTCTTT	CASSQFDRATEAFF
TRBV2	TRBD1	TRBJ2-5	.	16	TGTGCCAGCAGCCCACCCTTGACAGGGATGAGAGAGACCCAGTACTTC	CASSPPLTGMRETQYF
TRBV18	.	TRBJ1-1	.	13	TGTGCCAGCTCACCTCAGGGTGACGGTGAAGCTTTCTTT	CASSPQGDGEAFF
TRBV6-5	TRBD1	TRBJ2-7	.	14	TGTGCCAGCACCAACCCAGGGGGTCGGCGCGAGCAGTACTTC	CASTNPGGRREQYF
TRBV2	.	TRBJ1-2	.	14	TGTGCCAGCAGCCACGGACTCCGGGAGGTTGGCTACACCTTC	CASSHGLREVGYTF
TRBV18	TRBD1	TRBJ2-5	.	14	TGTGCCAGCCCTGATCAGGGGGCGCGGGAGACCCAGTACTTC	CASPDQGARETQYF
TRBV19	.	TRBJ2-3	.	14	TGTGCCAGTAAAACACCGGGACTTAATTTTACGCAGTATTTT	CASKTPGLNFTQYF
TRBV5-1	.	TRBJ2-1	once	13	TGCGCCAGCAGCTTGGATTGGGGCTATGAGCAGTTCTTC	CASSLDWGYEQFF
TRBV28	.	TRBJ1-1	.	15	TGTGCCAGCAGGAAGGGCGGGGCGCTAAACACTGAAGCTTTCTTT	CASRKGGALNTEAFF
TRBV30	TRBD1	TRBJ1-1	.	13	TGTGCCTGGGGTGACAGGGGGAACACTGAAGCTTTCTTT	CAWGDRGNTEAFF
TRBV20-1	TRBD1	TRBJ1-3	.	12	TGCAGTGCTAGTGGGACAGTAAACACCATATATTTT	CSASGTVNTIYF
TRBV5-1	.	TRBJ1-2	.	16	TGCGCCAGCAGCTCGTCAGACACTCTCACTAACTATGGCTACACCTTC	CASSSSDTLTNYGYTF
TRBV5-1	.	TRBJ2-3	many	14	TGCGCCAGCAGCTTGGGTCAGGCGTTAGATACGCAGTATTTT	CASSLGQALDTQYF
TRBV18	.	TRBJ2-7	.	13	TGTGCCAGCTCACCAGTCAGAAACTACGAGCAGTACTTC	CASSPVRNYEQYF
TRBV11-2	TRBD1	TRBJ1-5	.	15	TGTGCCAGCAGCTTAGGGGACAGGGGAAATCAGCCCCAGCATTTT	CASSLGDRGNQPQHF
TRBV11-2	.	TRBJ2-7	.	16	TGTGCCAGCAGCCCACGACAGTTCCCGAGCTCCTACGAGCAGTACTTC	CASSPRQFPSSYEQYF